Described below is a single TCR beta chain sequence and its context. Its antigen is unknown. This specimen belongs to a study of siplizumab effects on memory and regulatory T cells. Study findings and constraints: Mappable alloreactive CD4+ clones averaged approximately 62% Treg-derived with siplizumab versus roughly 25% in controls.

Germline V gene sequence: CDR1 LNHNV, CDR2 YYDKDF (reference sequence). The CDR3 sequence is 14 residues long. Trimming removed 3 bases from V and 4 bases from J; junction bases left unmatched: 1. Data came from immunoSEQ multiplex PCR; TCRdb stores just in-frame clones and leaves some out. The table includes 100,000 or so clones, just over 90% detected once. The TCR comes from a human donor in good health. The chain employs TRBV15 and TRBJ2-2; 8 bases fit TRBD1. What was sequenced was CD4+ T cells sorted from blood. The CDR3: CATSRDRVTGELFF. DNA of the CDR3: TGTGCCACCAGCAGGGACAGGGTCACCGGGGAGCTGTTTTTT. Variable domain in full (rest from reference TRBV15 and TRBJ2-2): DAMVIQNPRYQVTQFGKPVTLSCSQTLNHNVMYWYQQKSSQAPKLLFHYYDKDFNNEADTPDNFQSRRPNTSFCFLDIRSPGLGDTAMYLCATSRDRVTGELFFGEGSRLTVL.